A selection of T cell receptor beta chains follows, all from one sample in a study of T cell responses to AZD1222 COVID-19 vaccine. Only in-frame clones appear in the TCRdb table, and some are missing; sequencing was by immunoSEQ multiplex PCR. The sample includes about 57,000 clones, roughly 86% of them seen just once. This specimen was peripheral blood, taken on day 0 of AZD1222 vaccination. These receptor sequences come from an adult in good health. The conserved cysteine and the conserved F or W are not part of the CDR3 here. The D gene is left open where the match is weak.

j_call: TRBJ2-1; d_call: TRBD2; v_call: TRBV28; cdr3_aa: ASSLLSGGGYNEQF
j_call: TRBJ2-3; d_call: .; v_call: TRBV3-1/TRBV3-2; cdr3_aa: ASSATDTQY
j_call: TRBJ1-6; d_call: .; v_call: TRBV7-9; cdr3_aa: ASSLGGDNSPLH
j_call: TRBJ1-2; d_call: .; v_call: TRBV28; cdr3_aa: ASSLRPWYGYT
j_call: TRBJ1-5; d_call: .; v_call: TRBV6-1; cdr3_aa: ASSEDYSNQPQH
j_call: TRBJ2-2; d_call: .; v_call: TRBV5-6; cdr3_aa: ASSLRSSRSNTGELF
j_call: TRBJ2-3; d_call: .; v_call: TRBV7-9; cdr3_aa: ASSEGTDTQY
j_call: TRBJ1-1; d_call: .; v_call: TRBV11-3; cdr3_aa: ASSPGGMNTEAF
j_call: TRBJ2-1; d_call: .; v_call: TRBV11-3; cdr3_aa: ASSLGRDHPYNEQF
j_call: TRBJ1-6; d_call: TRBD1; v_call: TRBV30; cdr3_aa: AWSRQGWDSPLH
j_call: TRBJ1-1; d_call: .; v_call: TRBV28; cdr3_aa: ASSLPTGTMRGSNTEAF
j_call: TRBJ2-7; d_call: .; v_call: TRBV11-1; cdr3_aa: ASGNLANEQY
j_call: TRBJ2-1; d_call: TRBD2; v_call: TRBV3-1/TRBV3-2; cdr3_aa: ASSHEREGYNEQF
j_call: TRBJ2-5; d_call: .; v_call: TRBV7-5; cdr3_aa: ARSQRCGTQY
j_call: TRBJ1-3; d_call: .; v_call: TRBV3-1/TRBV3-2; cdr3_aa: ASSQVWGLSGPSGNTIY
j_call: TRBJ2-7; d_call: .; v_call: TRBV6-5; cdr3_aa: ASGVGGRRSYEQY
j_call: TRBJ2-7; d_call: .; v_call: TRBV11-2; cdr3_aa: ASSLYQRESRVEQY
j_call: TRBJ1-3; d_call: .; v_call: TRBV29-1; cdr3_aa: SVVHSSSGNTIY
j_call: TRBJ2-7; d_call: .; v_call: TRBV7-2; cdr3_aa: ASSDRYEQY
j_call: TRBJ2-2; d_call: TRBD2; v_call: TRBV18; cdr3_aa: ASCAWTSGNTGELF
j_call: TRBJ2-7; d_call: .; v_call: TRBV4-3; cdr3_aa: ASSPDSLRSEQY
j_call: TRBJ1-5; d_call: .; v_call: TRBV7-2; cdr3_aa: ASSLDVSNQPQH
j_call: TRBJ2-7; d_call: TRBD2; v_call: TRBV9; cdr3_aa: ASSADPTSGSPNEQY
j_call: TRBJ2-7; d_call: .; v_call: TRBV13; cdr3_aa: ASSAIGTYEQY
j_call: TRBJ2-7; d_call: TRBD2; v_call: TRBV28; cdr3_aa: ASRERGAYEQY
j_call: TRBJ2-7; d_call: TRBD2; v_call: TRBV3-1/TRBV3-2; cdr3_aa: ASSQVAGVVYEQY
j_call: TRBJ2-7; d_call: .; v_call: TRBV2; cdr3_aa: ASSEGTRSSYEQY
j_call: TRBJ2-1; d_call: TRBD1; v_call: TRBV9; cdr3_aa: ASSSGQVGYNEQF
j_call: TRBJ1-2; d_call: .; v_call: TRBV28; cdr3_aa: ASSFFVGDGGYT
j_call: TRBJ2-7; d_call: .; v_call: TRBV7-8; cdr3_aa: ASSWEASYEQY
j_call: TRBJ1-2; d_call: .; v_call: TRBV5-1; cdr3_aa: ASSLGRGGYT
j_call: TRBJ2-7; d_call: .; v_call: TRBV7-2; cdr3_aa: ASSLIEGMGYEQY
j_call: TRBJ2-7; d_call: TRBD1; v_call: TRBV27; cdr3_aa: ASSPPTGDEQY
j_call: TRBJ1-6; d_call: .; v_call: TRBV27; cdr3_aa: ASTSYGDGYNSPLH
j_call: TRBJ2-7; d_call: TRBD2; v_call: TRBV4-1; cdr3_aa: VKSGLAGRSSYEQY
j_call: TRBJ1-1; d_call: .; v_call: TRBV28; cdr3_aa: ASSLIRDFAEAF
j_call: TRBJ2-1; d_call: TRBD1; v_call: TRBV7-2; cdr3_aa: ASSSTGTGWSEQF
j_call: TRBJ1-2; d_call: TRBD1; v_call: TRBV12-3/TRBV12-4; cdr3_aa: ASSPTGDYGYT
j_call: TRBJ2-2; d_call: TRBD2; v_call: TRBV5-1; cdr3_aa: ASSRGLAGNTGELF
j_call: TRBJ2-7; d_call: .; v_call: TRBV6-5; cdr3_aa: ASSYSGQPTHEQY
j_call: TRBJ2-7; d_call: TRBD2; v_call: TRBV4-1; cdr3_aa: ASSHLTSARPYEQY
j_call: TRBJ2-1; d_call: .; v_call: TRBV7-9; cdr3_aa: ASSLAPPYSYNEQF
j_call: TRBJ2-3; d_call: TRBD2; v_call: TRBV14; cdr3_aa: ASSHLAGAAPTDTQY
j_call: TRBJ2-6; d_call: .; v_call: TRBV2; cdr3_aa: ASSETVHSYSGANVLT
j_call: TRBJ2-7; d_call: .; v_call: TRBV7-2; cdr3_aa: ASSLAQAAWYEQY
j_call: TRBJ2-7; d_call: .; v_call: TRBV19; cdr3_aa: ASSSAPGREQY
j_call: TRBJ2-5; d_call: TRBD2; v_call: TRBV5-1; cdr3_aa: ASSLMTSGRVETQY
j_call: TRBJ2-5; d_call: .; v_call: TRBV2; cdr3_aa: ASSEVAQETQY
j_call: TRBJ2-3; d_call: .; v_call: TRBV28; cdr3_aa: ASRGHRTDTQY
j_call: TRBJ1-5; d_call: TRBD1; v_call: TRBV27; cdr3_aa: ASSFGTGGGQPQH
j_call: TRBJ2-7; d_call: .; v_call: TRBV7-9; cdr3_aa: ASSSGGELSHEQY
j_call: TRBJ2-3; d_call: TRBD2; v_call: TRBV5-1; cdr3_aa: ASSLPSGHTDTQY
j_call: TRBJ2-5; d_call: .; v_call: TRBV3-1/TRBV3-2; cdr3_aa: ASSQGHLETQY
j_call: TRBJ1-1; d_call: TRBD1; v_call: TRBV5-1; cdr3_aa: ASSLQGVNTEAF
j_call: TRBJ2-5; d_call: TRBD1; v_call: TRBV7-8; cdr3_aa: ASSPPDRVETQY